This entry is about one T cell receptor (beta chain). Clones were sequenced by immunoSEQ multiplex PCR, and TCRdb holds only the in-frame ones, with some missing. Of some 380,000 clones in the sample, more than 65% were seen once. This sample was taken from a study of blood T cell repertoires in COVID-19. Looking at the study overall: PBMCs, B-cell-depleted T cells, or T cells were the source of the cDNA or gDNA that made up the material.

Between the trimmed V and J ends, which lost 2 bases and 7 bases, there was a span of 9 bases. The CDR3 has 13 amino acids. CDR1 and CDR2 (germline): KGHSH, LQKENI. Sequencing was carried out using peripheral blood. The genes are TRBV18 and TRBJ1-5; no clear D. This TCR was recovered from a human donor with acute or convalescent COVID-19. The donor label of this sample is uncertain. CDR3 sequence: CASSPTSVQPQHF. CDR3 nucleotides: TGTGCCAGCTCACCAACGAGCGTCCAGCCCCAGCATTTT. The variable domain in full, completed from reference TRBV18 and TRBJ1-5, reads NAGVMQNPRHLVRRRGQEARLRCSPMKGHSHVYWYRQLPEEGLKFMVYLQKENIIDESGMPKERFSAEFPKEGPSILRIQQVVRGDSAAYFCASSPTSVQPQHFGDGTRLSIL.